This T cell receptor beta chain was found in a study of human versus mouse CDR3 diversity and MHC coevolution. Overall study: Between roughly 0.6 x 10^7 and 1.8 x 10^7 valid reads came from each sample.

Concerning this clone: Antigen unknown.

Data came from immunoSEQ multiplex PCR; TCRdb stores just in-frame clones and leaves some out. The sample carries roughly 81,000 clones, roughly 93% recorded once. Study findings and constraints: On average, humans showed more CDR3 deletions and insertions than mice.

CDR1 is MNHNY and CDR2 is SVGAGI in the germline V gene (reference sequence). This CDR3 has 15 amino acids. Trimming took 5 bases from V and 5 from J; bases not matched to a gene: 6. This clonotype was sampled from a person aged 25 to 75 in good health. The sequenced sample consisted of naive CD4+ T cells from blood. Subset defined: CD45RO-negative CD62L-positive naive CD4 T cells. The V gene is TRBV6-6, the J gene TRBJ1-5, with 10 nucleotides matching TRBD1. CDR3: CASSPGQGGDQPQHF. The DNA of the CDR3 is TGTGCCAGCAGTCCTGGACAGGGGGGGGATCAGCCCCAGCATTTT.